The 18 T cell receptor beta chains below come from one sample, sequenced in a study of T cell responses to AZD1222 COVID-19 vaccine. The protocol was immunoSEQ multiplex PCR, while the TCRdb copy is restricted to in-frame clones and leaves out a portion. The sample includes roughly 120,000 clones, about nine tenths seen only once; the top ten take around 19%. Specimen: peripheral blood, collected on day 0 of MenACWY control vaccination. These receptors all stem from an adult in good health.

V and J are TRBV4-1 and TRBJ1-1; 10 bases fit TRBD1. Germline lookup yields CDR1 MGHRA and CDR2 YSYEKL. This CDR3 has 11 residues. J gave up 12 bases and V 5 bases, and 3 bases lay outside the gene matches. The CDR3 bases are TGCGCCAGCAGCGACAGGGGGCATACTTTCTTT. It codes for CASSDRGHTFF.

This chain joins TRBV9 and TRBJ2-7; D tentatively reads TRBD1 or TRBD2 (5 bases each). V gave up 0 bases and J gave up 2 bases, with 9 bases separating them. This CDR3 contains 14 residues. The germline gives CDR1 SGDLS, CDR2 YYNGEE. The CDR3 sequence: CASSVGDGPYEQYF. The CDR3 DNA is TGTGCCAGCAGCGTAGGGGACGGCCCCTACGAGCAGTACTTC.

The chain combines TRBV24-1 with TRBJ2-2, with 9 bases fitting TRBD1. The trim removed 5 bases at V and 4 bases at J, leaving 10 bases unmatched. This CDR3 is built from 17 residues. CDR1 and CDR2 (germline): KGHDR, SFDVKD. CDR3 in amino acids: CATSGETGGVGTGELFF. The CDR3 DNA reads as TGTGCCACCAGTGGCGAAACAGGGGGCGTTGGCACCGGGGAGCTGTTTTTT.

The CDR3 sequence: CASSVGSLNYGYTF. The CDR3 bases are TGTGCCAGCAGCGTAGGCAGCTTAAACTATGGCTACACCTTC. The rearrangement uses TRBV9 and TRBJ1-2; D remains unclear. CDR1 and CDR2 from the germline V gene are SGDLS and YYNGEE. The V gene lost 0 bases and the J gene lost 2 bases, with 8 bases spanning the gap. This CDR3 is built from 14 residues.

Written as DNA, the CDR3 is TGTGCCAGTAGTACCAGGGGGATGAATGAAAAACTGTTTTTT. Encoded protein: CASSTRGMNEKLFF. The V and J genes are TRBV19 and TRBJ1-4; TRBD1 aligns across 7 bases. V lost 4 bases to trimming and J lost 5 bases; unmatched junction nucleotides: 4. The germline V gene has CDR1 LNHDA and CDR2 SQIVND (reference sequence). CDR3 length: 14 amino acids.

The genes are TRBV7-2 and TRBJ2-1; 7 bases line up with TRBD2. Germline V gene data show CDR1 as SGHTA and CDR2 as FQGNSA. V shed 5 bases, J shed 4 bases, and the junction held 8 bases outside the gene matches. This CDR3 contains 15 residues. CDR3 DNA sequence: TGTGCCAGCAGCCCCCAGGCGGGAGAGTACAATGAGCAGTTCTTC. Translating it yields CASSPQAGEYNEQFF.

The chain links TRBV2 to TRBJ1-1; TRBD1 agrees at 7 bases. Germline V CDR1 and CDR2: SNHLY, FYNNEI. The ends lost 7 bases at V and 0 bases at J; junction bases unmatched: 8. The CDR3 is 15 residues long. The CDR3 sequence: CASIGQVTVNTEAFF. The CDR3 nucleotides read TGTGCCAGCATTGGACAGGTAACTGTGAACACTGAAGCTTTCTTT.

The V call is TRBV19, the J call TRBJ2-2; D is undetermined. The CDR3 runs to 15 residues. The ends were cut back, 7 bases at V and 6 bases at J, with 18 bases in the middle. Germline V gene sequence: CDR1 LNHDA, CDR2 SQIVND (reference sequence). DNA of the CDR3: TGTGCCAGTACCCCTCCCACCGGTTACTCCGGGGAGCTGTTTTTT. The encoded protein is CASTPPTGYSGELFF.

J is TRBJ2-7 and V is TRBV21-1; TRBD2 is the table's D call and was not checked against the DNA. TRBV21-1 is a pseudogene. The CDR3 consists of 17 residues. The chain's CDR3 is CASSASYGRTSGRRPYF. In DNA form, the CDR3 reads TGTGCCAGCAGCGCGTCCTACGGCAGGACTAGCGGGAGGCGTCCGTACTTC.

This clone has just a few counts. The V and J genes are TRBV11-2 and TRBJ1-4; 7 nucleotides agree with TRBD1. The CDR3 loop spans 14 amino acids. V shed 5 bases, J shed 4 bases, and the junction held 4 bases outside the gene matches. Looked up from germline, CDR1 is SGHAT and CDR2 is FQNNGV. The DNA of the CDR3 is TGTGCCAGCAGCCCGACAGGGATTAATGAAAAACTGTTTTTT. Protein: CASSPTGINEKLFF.

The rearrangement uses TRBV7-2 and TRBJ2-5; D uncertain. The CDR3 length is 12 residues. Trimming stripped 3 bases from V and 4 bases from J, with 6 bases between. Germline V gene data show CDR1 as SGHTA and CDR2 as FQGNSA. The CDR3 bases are TGTGCCAGCAGCTTCTCCGGAGAGACCCAGTACTTC. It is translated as CASSFSGETQYF.

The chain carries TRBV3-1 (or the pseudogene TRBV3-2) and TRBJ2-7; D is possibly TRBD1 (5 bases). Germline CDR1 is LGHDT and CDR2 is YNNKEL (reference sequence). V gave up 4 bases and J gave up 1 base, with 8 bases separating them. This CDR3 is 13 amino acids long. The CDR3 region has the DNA TGTGCCAGCAGCCCCGACAGTTCCTACGAGCAGTACTTC. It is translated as CASSPDSSYEQYF.

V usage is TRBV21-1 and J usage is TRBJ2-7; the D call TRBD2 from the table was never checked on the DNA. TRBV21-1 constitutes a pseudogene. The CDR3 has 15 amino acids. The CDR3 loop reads CASSNPSSGRGEQYF. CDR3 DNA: TGTGCCAGCAGCAATCCATCTAGCGGGAGAGGTGAGCAGTACTTC.

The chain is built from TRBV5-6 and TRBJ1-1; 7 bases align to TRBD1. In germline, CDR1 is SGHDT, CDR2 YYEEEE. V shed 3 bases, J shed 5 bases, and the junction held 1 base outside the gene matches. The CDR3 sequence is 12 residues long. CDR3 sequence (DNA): TGTGCCAGCAGCTCAGGGGGAACTGAAGCTTTCTTT. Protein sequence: CASSSGGTEAFF. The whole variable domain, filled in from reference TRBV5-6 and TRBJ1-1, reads DAGVTQSPTHLIKTRGQQVTLRCSPKSGHDTVSWYQQALGQGPQFIFQYYEEEERQRGNFPDRFSGHQFPNYSSELNVNALLLGDSALYLCASSSGGTEAFFGQGTRLTVV.

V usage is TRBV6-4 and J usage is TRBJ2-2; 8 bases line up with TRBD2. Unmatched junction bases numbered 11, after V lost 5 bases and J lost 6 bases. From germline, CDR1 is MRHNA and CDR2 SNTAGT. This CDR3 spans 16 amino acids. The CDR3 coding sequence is TGTGCCAGCAGTCTTAAAGCGGGAGTAGGAGCCGGGGAGCTGTTTTTT. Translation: CASSLKAGVGAGELFF.

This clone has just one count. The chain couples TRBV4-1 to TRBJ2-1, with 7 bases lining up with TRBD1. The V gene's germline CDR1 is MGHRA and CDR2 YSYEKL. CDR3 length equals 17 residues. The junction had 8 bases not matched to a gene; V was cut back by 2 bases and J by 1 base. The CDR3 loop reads CASSQRIPGQSYNEQFF. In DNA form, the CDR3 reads TGCGCCAGCAGCCAACGAATACCGGGACAGTCCTACAATGAGCAGTTCTTC.

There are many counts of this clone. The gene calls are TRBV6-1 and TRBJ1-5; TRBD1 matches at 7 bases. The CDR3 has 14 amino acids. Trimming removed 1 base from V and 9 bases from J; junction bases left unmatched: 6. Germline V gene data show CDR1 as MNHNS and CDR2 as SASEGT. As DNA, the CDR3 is TGTGCCAGCAGTGAAGGAGAAGGGGGCCGGCCCCAGCATTTT. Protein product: CASSEGEGGRPQHF.

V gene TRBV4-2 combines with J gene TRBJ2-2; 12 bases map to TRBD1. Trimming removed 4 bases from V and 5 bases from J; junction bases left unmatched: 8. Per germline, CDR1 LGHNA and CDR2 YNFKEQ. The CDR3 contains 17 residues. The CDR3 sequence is CASSPGQGATTTGELFF. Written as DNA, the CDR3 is TGTGCCAGCAGCCCGGGACAGGGGGCTACCACTACCGGGGAGCTGTTTTTT.